Presented here are 30 T cell receptor beta chains from one specimen sequenced in a study of blood T cell repertoires in COVID-19. TCRdb's table, derived via immunoSEQ multiplex PCR, lists solely in-frame clones and lacks some. The repertoire consists of over 150,000 clones, with approximately 88% occurring once and the leading ten covering over 6.5%. Sequenced input: peripheral blood. These receptor sequences come from a woman between 35 and 50 years old with COVID-19, enrolled during active disease.

The chain has TRBV5-1 and TRBJ1-2; D may be TRBD1 (5 bases). This CDR3 comprises 15 residues. Germline-derived CDR1 and CDR2 are SGHRS and YFSETQ. Between the trimmed V and J ends, which lost 4 bases and 2 bases, there was a span of 15 bases. CDR3 sequence (DNA): TGCGCCAGCAGCCCGCGCGGGACCATCAACTATGGCTACACCTTC. Translated: CASSPRGTINYGYTF.

The V gene is TRBV5-1, the J gene TRBJ1-2; 9 nucleotides align to TRBD1. The CDR3 is 15 amino acids. The ends lost 3 bases at V and 4 bases at J; junction bases unmatched: 7. Germline CDR1 SGHRS, CDR2 YFSETQ. CDR3 protein: CASSSPGQGFYGYTF. The CDR3 DNA is TGCGCCAGCAGCTCTCCGGGACAGGGATTCTATGGCTACACCTTC.

This chain joins TRBV11-3 and TRBJ2-1; 7 nucleotides agree with TRBD1. CDR3 length: 15 amino acids. The V gene end was trimmed by 4 bases and the J gene end by 8 bases; junction bases not matched to a gene: 11. Germline V gene data show CDR1 as SGHNT and CDR2 as YENEEA. CDR3 amino acids: CASSSGTVRRDEQFF. The CDR3 bases are TGTGCCAGCAGCTCAGGGACAGTCCGACGGGATGAGCAGTTCTTC.

The chain carries TRBV5-1 and TRBJ2-1; 16 bases match TRBD2. V shed 0 bases, J shed 7 bases, and the junction held 4 bases outside the gene matches. The CDR3 consists of 17 residues. Germline CDR1 SGHRS, CDR2 YFSETQ. The chain's CDR3 is CASSLVPGLAGGNEQFF. In DNA, the CDR3 is TGCGCCAGCAGCTTGGTCCCGGGACTAGCGGGAGGGAATGAGCAGTTCTTC. Filled out from reference TRBV5-1 and TRBJ2-1, the complete variable domain reads KAGVTQTPRYLIKTRGQQVTLSCSPISGHRSVSWYQQTPGQGLQFLFEYFSETQRNKGNFPGRFSGRQFSNSRSEMNVSTLELGDSALYLCASSLVPGLAGGNEQFFGPGTRLTVL.

This clone has just one count. The rearrangement links TRBV24-1 to TRBJ2-3, with no clear D. The germline V and J ends were trimmed by 5 bases and 0 bases, with 14 bases remaining between them. CDR3 length: 16 amino acids. CDR1 is KGHDR, CDR2 SFDVKD, per germline. The CDR3 sequence: CATSGREAGSTDTQYF. CDR3 DNA: TGTGCCACCAGTGGAAGAGAAGCCGGTAGCACAGATACGCAGTATTTT.

V and J are TRBV21-1 and TRBJ2-3; the table's D call TRBD1 went unverified against the DNA. TRBV21-1 is a pseudogene. The CDR3 contains 14 residues. This chain's CDR3 is CASSKDRVGHTQYF. CDR3 nucleotides: TGTGCCAGCAGCAAGGACAGGGTAGGACATACGCAGTATTTT.

The chain joins TRBV4-1 to TRBJ2-1; 13 bases map to TRBD2. CDR1 is MGHRA, CDR2 YSYEKL, per germline. The CDR3 consists of 17 residues. V shed 5 bases and J 3 bases; nucleotides not matched to a gene: 7. DNA of the CDR3: TGCGCCAGCAGCAAACTAGCGGGGGGGCCGGGCTACAATGAGCAGTTCTTC. Protein: CASSKLAGGPGYNEQFF.

This chain connects TRBV2 to TRBJ1-5; a possible D gene is TRBD1 (5 bases). Per the germline V gene, CDR1 is SNHLY and CDR2 is FYNNEI. This CDR3 region has 16 residues. Trimming took 3 bases from V and 3 from J, leaving 15 bases between them. CDR3 amino acids: CASSDGGSGFNQPQHF. The CDR3 DNA is TGTGCCAGCAGTGATGGGGGGAGTGGATTCAATCAGCCCCAGCATTTT.

The V gene is TRBV5-4, the J gene TRBJ2-7; a weak D match, TRBD1 (6 bases). V lost 5 bases and J lost 7, with 19 bases in between. The germline CDR1 and CDR2 sequences are SGHNT and YYREEE (reference sequence). The CDR3 totals 14 residues. The CDR3 region is CASSSLTGWGEQYF. CDR3 in DNA: TGTGCCAGCAGTAGTCTTACAGGGTGGGGGGAGCAGTACTTC.

The gene calls are TRBV7-9 and TRBJ1-4, with TRBD1 matching over 7 bases. V shed 5 bases and J 0 bases; nucleotides not matched to a gene: 3. The CDR3 is 15 residues long. From germline, CDR1 is SEHNR and CDR2 FQNEAQ (reference sequence). In DNA form, the CDR3 reads TGTGCCAGCAGCCCCGACAGGGCAACTAATGAAAAACTGTTTTTT. Protein: CASSPDRATNEKLFF.

The CDR3 DNA reads TGTGCCAGCGGCCCTGAAGCTTTCTTT. This codes for CASGPEAFF. V and J are TRBV9 and TRBJ1-1; D gene ambiguous. CDR1 and CDR2 (germline): SGDLS, YYNGEE. Deletions cut 7 bases from V and 6 bases from J, with 4 bases between. This CDR3 is 9 amino acids long. The variable domain in full, completed from reference TRBV9 and TRBJ1-1, reads DSGVTQTPKHLITATGQRVTLRCSPRSGDLSVYWYQQSLDQGLQFLIQYYNGEERAKGNILERFSAQQFPDLHSELNLSSLELGDSALYFCASGPEAFFGQGTRLTVV.

Turning to this clone: A much larger clone differs by one base, so this may be a read error. Other DNA sequences in the sample encode the same CDR3. The chain combines TRBV9 with TRBJ1-3; the D is unclear. This CDR3 has 14 amino acids. Per germline, CDR1 SGDLS and CDR2 YYNGEE. The CDR3 protein is CASSAEGPLDTIYF. The CDR3 DNA reads TGTGCCAGTAGCGCGGAGGGTCCTCTCGACACCATATATTTT.

The rearrangement links TRBV5-5 to TRBJ2-2, with D possibly being TRBD1 (5 bases). Germline assignment: CDR1 SGHKS and CDR2 YYEKEE (reference sequence). This CDR3 is built from 14 residues. Trimming took 1 base from V and 7 from J, leaving 11 bases between them. DNA for the CDR3: TGTGCCAGCAGCTTGAGGGCGCAGGGCGGGGAGCTGTTTTTT. Protein sequence: CASSLRAQGGELFF. The full variable domain, in which reference TRBV5-5 and TRBJ2-2 provide the parts outside the CDR3, is DAGVTQSPTHLIKTRGQQVTLRCSPISGHKSVSWYQQVLGQGPQFIFQYYEKEERGRGNFPDRFSARQFPNYSSELNVNALLLGDSALYLCASSLRAQGGELFFGEGSRLTVL.

About this clone: Other nucleotide sequences in the sample specify the same CDR3. The rearrangement links TRBV5-1 to TRBJ2-1, with 11 bases matching TRBD2. The trim removed 2 bases at V and 0 bases at J, leaving 1 base unmatched. Germline V gene sequence: CDR1 SGHRS, CDR2 YFSETQ. This CDR3 contains 16 residues. As DNA, the CDR3 is TGCGCCAGCAGCTTAACTAGCGGGAGCTCCTACAATGAGCAGTTCTTC. Amino acid sequence: CASSLTSGSSYNEQFF.

J is TRBJ1-2 and V is TRBV2; D unresolved. The CDR3 runs 13 residues. CDR1 and CDR2 (germline): SNHLY, FYNNEI. The V and J ends lost 6 bases and 4 bases respectively, with 12 bases between them. The CDR3 spells CASRSIELYGYTF. Here the CDR3 DNA reads TGTGCCAGCAGGTCCATCGAGCTCTATGGCTACACCTTC. The full variable domain, rest sourced from reference TRBV2 and TRBJ1-2, is EPEVTQTPSHQVTQMGQEVILRCVPISNHLYFYWYRQILGQKVEFLVSFYNNEISEKSEIFDDQFSVERPDGSNFTLKIRSTKLEDSAMYFCASRSIELYGYTFGSGTRLTVV.

The rearrangement uses TRBV2 and TRBJ1-4; perhaps TRBD1 as D (6 bases). The germline V and J ends were trimmed by 8 bases and 8 bases, with 21 bases remaining between them. The CDR3 has 15 amino acids. The germline gives CDR1 SNHLY, CDR2 FYNNEI. CDR3 bases: TGTGCCAGCGAGGACAGTGGGACGCAGGGGGAAAAACTGTTTTTT. The encoded protein is CASEDSGTQGEKLFF.

This chain uses TRBV7-8 with TRBJ2-3; tentatively, D is TRBD2 (6 bases). Germline V lookup: CDR1 SGHVS, CDR2 FQNEAQ. Trimming left V 7 bases short and J 1 base short, with 15 bases between. This CDR3 has 15 amino acids. This CDR3 is CASIPSEGRTDTQYF. CDR3 sequence (DNA): TGTGCCAGCATTCCTAGCGAGGGCCGCACAGATACGCAGTATTTT. Full variable domain (missing parts from reference TRBV7-8 and TRBJ2-3): GAGVSQSPRYKVAKRGQDVALRCDPISGHVSLFWYQQALGQGPEFLTYFQNEAQLDKSGLPSDRFFAERPEGSVSTLKIQRTQQEDSAVYLCASIPSEGRTDTQYFGPGTRLTVL.

The rearrangement uses TRBV6-2 or TRBV6-3 and TRBJ2-1; D is undetermined. Per the germline V gene, CDR1 is MNHEY and CDR2 is SVGEGT. The ends were cut back, 4 bases at V and 3 bases at J, with 7 bases in the middle. This CDR3 contains 13 residues. DNA for the CDR3: TGTGCCAGCAGTTCCCACTTCTACAATGAGCAGTTCTTC. This translates into CASSSHFYNEQFF.

The CDR3 is CASSVPGNTIYF. CDR3 nucleotides: TGTGCCAGCAGCGTACCCGGGAACACCATATATTTT. The rearrangement links TRBV9 to TRBJ1-3; no clear D gene. Germline lookup yields CDR1 SGDLS and CDR2 YYNGEE. V lost 1 base and J lost 7, with 6 bases in between. The CDR3 has 12 amino acids.

CDR3 nucleotides: TGCGCCAGCAGCTACGGACTGTATAGCAATCAGCCCCAGCATTTT. Its protein is CASSYGLYSNQPQHF. The chain links TRBV5-1 to TRBJ1-5; D gene unclear. Germline-derived CDR1 and CDR2 are SGHRS and YFSETQ. Trimming cost V 3 bases and J 0 bases, with 10 bases left between them. The CDR3 has 15 amino acids.

This clone was recorded once. V usage is TRBV3-1 (or the pseudogene TRBV3-2) and J usage is TRBJ2-7; D is uncertain. The CDR3 is 12 residues long. Between the trimmed V and J ends, which lost 0 bases and 3 bases, there was a span of 3 bases. Germline CDR1 and CDR2: LGHDT and YNNKEL (reference sequence). This CDR3 is CASSQDNYEQYF. CDR3 sequence (DNA): TGTGCCAGCAGCCAAGACAACTACGAGCAGTACTTC.

This chain uses TRBV6-6 with TRBJ2-6; 9 bases align to TRBD1. Trimming took 8 bases from V and 15 from J; bases not matched to a gene: 11. The germline CDR1 and CDR2 sequences are MNHNY and SVGAGI (reference sequence). The CDR3 spans 13 residues. CDR3 DNA: TGTGCCAGCTTGGGCGGACAGGGGCCTTACCTGACTTTC. It codes for CASLGGQGPYLTF.

This clone occurred once. The chain couples TRBV7-2 to TRBJ2-4; 9 positions agree with TRBD1. J lost 1 base, V lost 2 bases, and 12 bases had no gene match. The CDR3 covers 19 residues. Germline V CDR1 and CDR2: SGHTA, FQGNSA. For the CDR3, the DNA is TGTGCCAGCAGCTTATGGGACAGGGCCCCTAGCCGGGCCAAAAACATTCAGTACTTC. Amino acid sequence: CASSLWDRAPSRAKNIQYF.

Comment on this clone: At one end, the junction sequence differs from germline, possibly due to a read error. The chain couples TRBV7-2 to TRBJ2-1; 10 nucleotides line up with TRBD2. This CDR3 has 14 residues. The germline V gene has CDR1 SGHTA and CDR2 FQGNSA. CDR3 residues: CASSFESSGGDAIF. Written as DNA, the CDR3 is TGTGCCAGCAGCTTTGAGTCCAGCGGGGGGGATGCGATCTTC.

In its sample, this clone was seen a few times. V is TRBV29-1 and J is TRBJ2-3; the D is unclear. CDR3 length equals 14 residues. Germline CDR1 and CDR2: SQVTM and ANQGSEA. Trimming took off 4 bases at V and 1 base at J, with 12 bases between the two ends. CDR3 protein: CSVVLGEGTDTQYF. CDR3 nucleotide sequence: TGCAGCGTTGTCCTAGGAGAGGGCACAGATACGCAGTATTTT.

The chain is built from TRBV25-1 and TRBJ2-1, with TRBD1 identical over 7 bases. CDR1 and CDR2 from the germline V gene are MGHDK and SYGVNS. This CDR3 is built from 18 residues. Trimming at V came to 5 bases and at J to 0 bases, leaving 13 bases not matched to a gene. CDR3: CASSRDRELTSSYNEQFF. For the CDR3, the DNA is TGTGCCAGCAGTCGAGACAGGGAGCTAACGAGCTCCTACAATGAGCAGTTCTTC.

This clone was seen just once. This rearrangement joins TRBV5-4 to TRBJ2-7; unclear D gene. This CDR3 spans 14 amino acids. The V gene's germline CDR1 is SGHNT and CDR2 YYREEE (reference sequence). Trimming shortened V by 1 base and J by 6 bases, and 14 bases separated the two germline ends. CDR3 residues: CASSLPQVPTEQYF. The CDR3 DNA is TGTGCCAGCAGCTTGCCCCAGGTTCCTACCGAGCAGTACTTC.

The chain couples TRBV6-4 to TRBJ1-4; possible D gene TRBD1, 5 bases. The CDR3 loop spans 13 amino acids. V was cut by 10 bases and J by 6 bases, with 15 bases left in between. Germline V gene data show CDR1 as MRHNA and CDR2 as SNTAGT. The CDR3 region has the DNA TGTGCCAATAGTTGGGGCTCGGATGAAAAACTGTTTTTT. Its translation: CANSWGSDEKLFF.

This clone was counted a single time. The V gene is TRBV6-5, the J gene TRBJ2-7; possibly TRBD2 for D (6 bases). The germline V gene has CDR1 MNHEY and CDR2 SVGAGI. The CDR3 runs 13 residues. V was cut by 8 bases and J by 3 bases, with 14 bases left in between. CDR3 protein: CASQEGPLYEQYF. In DNA, the CDR3 is TGTGCCAGCCAGGAGGGTCCCCTCTACGAGCAGTACTTC.

In nucleotides, the CDR3 is TGTGCCAGCAGCTTCCAGACAGGAAACACCGGGGAGCTGTTTTTT. Amino acids: CASSFQTGNTGELFF. This rearrangement joins TRBV7-8 to TRBJ2-2; tentative D call: TRBD1 (6 bases). The CDR3 spans 15 residues. V lost 3 bases and J 2 bases, leaving 10 bases between the germline ends. From germline, CDR1 is SGHVS and CDR2 FQNEAQ. Together with reference TRBV7-8 and TRBJ2-2, the CDR3 gives the full variable domain: GAGVSQSPRYKVAKRGQDVALRCDPISGHVSLFWYQQALGQGPEFLTYFQNEAQLDKSGLPSDRFFAERPEGSVSTLKIQRTQQEDSAVYLCASSFQTGNTGELFFGEGSRLTVL.